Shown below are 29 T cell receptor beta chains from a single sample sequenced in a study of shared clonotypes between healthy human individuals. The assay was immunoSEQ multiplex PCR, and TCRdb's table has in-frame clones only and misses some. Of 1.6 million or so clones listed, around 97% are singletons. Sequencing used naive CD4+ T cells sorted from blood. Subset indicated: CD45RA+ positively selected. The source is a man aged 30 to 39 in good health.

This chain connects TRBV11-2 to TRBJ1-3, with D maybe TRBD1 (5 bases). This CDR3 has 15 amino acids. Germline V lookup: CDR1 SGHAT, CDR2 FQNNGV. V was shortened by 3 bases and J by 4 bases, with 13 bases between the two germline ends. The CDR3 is CASSFPQGRGNTIYF. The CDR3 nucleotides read TGTGCCAGCAGCTTCCCCCAGGGACGGGGAAACACCATATATTTT.

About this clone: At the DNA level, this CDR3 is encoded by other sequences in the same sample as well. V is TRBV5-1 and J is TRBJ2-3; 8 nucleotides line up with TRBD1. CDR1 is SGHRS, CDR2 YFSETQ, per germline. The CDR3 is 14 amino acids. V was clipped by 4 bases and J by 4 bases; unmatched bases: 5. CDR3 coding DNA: TGCGCCAGCAGCCTGCGGACAGGGCCAGATACGCAGTATTTT. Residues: CASSLRTGPDTQYF.

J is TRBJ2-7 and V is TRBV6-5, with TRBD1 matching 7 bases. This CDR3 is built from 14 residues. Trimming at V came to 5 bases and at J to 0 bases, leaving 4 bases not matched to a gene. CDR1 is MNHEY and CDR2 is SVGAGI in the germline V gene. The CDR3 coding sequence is TGTGCCAGCAGTCGGGACAGCCTCTCCTACGAGCAGTACTTC. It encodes CASSRDSLSYEQYF.

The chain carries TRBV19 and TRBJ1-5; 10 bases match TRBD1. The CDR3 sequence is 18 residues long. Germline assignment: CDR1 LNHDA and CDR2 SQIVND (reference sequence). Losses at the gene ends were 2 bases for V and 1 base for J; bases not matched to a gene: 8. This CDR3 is CASSIPLGQGRSNQPQHF. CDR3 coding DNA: TGTGCCAGTAGTATACCCTTGGGACAGGGGAGAAGCAATCAGCCCCAGCATTTT.

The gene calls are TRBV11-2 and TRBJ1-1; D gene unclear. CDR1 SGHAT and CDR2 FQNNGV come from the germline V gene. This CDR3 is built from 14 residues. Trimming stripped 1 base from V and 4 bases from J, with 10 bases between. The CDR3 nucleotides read TGTGCCAGCAGCTTAGGGCCAAGGGTCACTGAAGCTTTCTTT. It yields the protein CASSLGPRVTEAFF.

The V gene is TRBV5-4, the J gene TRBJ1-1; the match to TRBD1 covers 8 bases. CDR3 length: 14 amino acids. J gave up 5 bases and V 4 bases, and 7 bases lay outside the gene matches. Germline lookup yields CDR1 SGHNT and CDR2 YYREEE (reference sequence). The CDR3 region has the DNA TGTGCCAGCAGCGCGGGACAGGTTGTGACTGAAGCTTTCTTT. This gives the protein CASSAGQVVTEAFF.

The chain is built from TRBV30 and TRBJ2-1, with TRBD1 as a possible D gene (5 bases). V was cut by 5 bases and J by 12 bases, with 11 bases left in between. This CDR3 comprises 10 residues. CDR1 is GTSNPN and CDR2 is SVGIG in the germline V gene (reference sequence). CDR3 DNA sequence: TGTGCCTGGGAAGGGGTAGGGCAGTTCTTC. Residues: CAWEGVGQFF. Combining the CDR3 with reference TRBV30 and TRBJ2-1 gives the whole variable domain SQTIHQWPATLVQPVGSPLSLECTVEGTSNPNLYWYRQAAGRGLQLLFYSVGIGQISSEVPQNLSASRPQDRQFILSSKKLLLSDSGFYLCAWEGVGQFFGPGTRLTVL.

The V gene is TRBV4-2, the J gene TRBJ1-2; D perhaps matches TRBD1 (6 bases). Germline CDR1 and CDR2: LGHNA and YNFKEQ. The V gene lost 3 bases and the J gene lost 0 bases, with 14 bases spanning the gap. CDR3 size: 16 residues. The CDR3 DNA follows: TGTGCCAGCAGCCAGAAAAAGGGGGGGCCTAACTATGGCTACACCTTC. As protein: CASSQKKGGPNYGYTF.

The DNA of the CDR3 is TGTGCCAGCGCGAATCGAGGGCTCACTGAAGCTTTCTTT. It codes for CASANRGLTEAFF. This chain joins TRBV27 and TRBJ1-1; D is unclear. The CDR3 has 13 residues. V lost 8 bases to trimming and J lost 4 bases, with 14 bases between them. CDR1 is MNHEY, CDR2 SMNVEV, per germline (reference sequence).

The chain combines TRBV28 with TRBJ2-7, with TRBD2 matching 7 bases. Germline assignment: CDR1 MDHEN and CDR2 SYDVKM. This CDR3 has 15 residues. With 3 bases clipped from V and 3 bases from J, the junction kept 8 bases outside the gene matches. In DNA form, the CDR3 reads TGTGCCAGCAGTTTTAATGGGGGAGGGATCTACGAGCAGTACTTC. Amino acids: CASSFNGGGIYEQYF.

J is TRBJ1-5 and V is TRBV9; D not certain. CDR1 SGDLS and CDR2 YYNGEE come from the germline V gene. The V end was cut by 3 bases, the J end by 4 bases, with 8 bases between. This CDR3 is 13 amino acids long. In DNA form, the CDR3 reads TGTGCCAGCAGCGCTGGGGTTAATCAGCCCCAGCATTTT. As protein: CASSAGVNQPQHF.

CDR3 sequence: CATLDRDNEQFF. The DNA for the CDR3 is TGTGCCACTCTGGACAGGGACAATGAGCAGTTCTTC. The chain combines TRBV7-9 with TRBJ2-1; 8 nucleotides agree with TRBD1. CDR1 is SEHNR and CDR2 is FQNEAQ in the germline V gene (reference sequence). The V segment lost 10 bases and the J segment 5 bases; nucleotides outside the gene matches: 4. The CDR3 is made up of 12 amino acids.

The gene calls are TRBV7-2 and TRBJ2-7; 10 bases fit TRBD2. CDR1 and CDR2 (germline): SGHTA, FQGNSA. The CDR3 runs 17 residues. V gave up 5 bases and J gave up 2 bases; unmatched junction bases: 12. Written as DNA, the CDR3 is TGTGCCAGCAGCCAAAGGACTAGCGGAGGTCTCCCCTACGAGCAGTACTTC. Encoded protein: CASSQRTSGGLPYEQYF.

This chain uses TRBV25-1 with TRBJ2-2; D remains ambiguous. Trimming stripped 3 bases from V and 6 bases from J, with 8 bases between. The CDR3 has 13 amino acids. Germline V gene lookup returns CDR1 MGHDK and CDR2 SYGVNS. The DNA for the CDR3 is TGTGCCAGCAGTGAGGCCCACGCCGGGGAGCTGTTTTTT. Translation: CASSEAHAGELFF.

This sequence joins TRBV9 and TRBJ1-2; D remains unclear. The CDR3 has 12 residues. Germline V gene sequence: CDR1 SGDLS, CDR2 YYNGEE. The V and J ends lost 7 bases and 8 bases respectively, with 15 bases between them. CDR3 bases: TGTGCCAGCGGGAGGGAGATCGGCGGCTACACCTTC. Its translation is CASGREIGGYTF. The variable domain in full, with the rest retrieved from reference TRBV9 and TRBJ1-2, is DSGVTQTPKHLITATGQRVTLRCSPRSGDLSVYWYQQSLDQGLQFLIQYYNGEERAKGNILERFSAQQFPDLHSELNLSSLELGDSALYFCASGREIGGYTFGSGTRLTVV.

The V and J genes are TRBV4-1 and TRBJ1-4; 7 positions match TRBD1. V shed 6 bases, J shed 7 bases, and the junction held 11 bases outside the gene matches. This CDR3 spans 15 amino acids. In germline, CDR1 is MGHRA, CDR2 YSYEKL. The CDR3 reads CASRGGGAQSEKLFF. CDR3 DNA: TGCGCCAGCAGAGGAGGGGGCGCCCAGAGTGAAAAACTGTTTTTT.

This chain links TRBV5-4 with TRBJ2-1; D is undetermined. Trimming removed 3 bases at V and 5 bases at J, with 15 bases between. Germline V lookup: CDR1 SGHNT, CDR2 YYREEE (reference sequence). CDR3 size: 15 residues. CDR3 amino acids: CASSSWAAPNNEQFF. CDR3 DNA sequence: TGTGCCAGCAGCTCCTGGGCTGCCCCTAACAATGAGCAGTTCTTC.

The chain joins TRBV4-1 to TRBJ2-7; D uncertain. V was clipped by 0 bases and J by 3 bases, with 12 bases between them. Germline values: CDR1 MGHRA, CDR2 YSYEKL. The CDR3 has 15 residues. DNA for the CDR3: TGCGCCAGCAGCCAAGATTTGGCGGCAAACTACGAGCAGTACTTC. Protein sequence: CASSQDLAANYEQYF.

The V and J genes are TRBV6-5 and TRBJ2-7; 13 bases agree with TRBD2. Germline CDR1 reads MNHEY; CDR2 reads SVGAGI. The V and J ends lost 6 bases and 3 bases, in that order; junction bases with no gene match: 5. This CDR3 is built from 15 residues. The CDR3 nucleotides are TGTGCCAGCAGACGGGGACTAGCGGGAATCTACGAGCAGTACTTC. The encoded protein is CASRRGLAGIYEQYF.

This chain's CDR3 is CASSVQLDTMTDTQYF. CDR3 coding DNA: TGCGCCAGCAGCGTACAACTAGATACCATGACAGATACGCAGTATTTT. This rearrangement joins TRBV4-1 to TRBJ2-3; D possibly corresponds to TRBD2 (5 bases). Looked up from germline, CDR1 is MGHRA and CDR2 is YSYEKL. The V end was cut by 5 bases, the J end by 3 bases, with 18 bases between. The CDR3 is made up of 16 amino acids.

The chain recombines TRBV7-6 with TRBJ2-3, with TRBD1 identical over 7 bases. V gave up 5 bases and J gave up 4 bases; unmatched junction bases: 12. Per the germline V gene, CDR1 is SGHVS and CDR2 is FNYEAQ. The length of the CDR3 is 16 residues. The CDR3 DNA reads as TGTGCCAGCAGCGTACGGACAGGATCGGGCTCAGATACGCAGTATTTT. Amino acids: CASSVRTGSGSDTQYF.

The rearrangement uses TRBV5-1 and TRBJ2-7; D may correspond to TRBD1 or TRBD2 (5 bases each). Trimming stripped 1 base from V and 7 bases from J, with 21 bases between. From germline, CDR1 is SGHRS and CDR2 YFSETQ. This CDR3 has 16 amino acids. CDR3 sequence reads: CASSLPRAGSSGEQYF. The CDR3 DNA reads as TGCGCCAGCAGCTTGCCCCGGGCAGGGTCGTCGGGGGAGCAGTACTTC. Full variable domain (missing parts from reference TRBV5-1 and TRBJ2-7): KAGVTQTPRYLIKTRGQQVTLSCSPISGHRSVSWYQQTPGQGLQFLFEYFSETQRNKGNFPGRFSGRQFSNSRSEMNVSTLELGDSALYLCASSLPRAGSSGEQYFGPGTRLTVT.

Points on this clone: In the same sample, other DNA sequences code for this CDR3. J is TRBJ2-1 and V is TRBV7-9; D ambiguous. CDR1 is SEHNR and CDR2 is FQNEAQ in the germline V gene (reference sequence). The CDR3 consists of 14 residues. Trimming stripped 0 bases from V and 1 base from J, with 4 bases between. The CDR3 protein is CASSLAGSYNEQFF. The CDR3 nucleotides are TGTGCCAGCAGCTTAGCGGGGTCCTACAATGAGCAGTTCTTC.

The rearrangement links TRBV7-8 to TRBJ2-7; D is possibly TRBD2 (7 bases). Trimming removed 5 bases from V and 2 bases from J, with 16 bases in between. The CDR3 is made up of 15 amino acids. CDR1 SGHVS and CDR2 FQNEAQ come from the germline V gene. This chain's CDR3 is CASSPKGGLPYEQYF. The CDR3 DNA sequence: TGTGCCAGCAGCCCAAAGGGGGGGTTACCCTACGAGCAGTACTTC. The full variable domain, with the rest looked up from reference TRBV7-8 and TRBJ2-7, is GAGVSQSPRYKVAKRGQDVALRCDPISGHVSLFWYQQALGQGPEFLTYFQNEAQLDKSGLPSDRFFAERPEGSVSTLKIQRTQQEDSAVYLCASSPKGGLPYEQYFGPGTRLTVT.

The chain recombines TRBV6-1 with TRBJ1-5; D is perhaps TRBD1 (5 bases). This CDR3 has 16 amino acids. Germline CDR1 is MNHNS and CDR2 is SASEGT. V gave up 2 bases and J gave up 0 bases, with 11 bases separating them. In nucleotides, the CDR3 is TGTGCCAGCAGTGAATCGAGACAGTATAGCAATCAGCCCCAGCATTTT. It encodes CASSESRQYSNQPQHF.

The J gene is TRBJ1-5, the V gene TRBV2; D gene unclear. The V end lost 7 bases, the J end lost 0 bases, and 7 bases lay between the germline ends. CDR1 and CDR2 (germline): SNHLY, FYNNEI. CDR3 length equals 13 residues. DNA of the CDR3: TGTGCCAGCATGGAGTATAGCAATCAGCCCCAGCATTTT. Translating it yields CASMEYSNQPQHF.

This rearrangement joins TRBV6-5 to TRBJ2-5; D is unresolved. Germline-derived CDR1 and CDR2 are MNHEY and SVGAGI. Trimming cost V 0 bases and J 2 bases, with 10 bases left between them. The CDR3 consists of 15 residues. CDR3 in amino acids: CASSYSRVSQETQYF. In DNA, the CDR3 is TGTGCCAGCAGTTACTCGAGAGTGTCACAAGAGACCCAGTACTTC.

The CDR3 loop is CASSPAGQGYYNEQFF. CDR3 in DNA: TGTGCCAGCAGCCCAGCGGGACAGGGCTACTACAATGAGCAGTTCTTC. The chain combines TRBV11-2 with TRBJ2-1; 9 bases align to TRBD1. Germline loops: CDR1 SGHAT, CDR2 FQNNGV. Trimming removed 5 bases from V and 3 bases from J; junction bases left unmatched: 8. CDR3 size: 16 residues.

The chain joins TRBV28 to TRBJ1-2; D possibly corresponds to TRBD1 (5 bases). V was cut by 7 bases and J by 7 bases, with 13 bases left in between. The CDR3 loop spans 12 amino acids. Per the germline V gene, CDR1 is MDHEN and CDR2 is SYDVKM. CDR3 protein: CASKWRGGGYTF. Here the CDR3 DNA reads TGTGCCAGCAAGTGGAGGGGAGGTGGCTACACCTTC.